Here is one TCR beta chain with its context. Over chemoradiotherapy, repertoires were sampled more than once. This record belongs to a study of chemoradiotherapy in HPV16-positive cancers. Germline CDR1 reads MNHEY; CDR2 reads SVGAGI. Deletions cut 10 bases from V and 1 base from J, with 16 bases between. The CDR3 contains 14 residues. Clones were read by immunoSEQ multiplex PCR, and TCRdb kept only the in-frame ones, dropping some. Here the sample spans 15,000 to 20,000 clones, more than 85% being singletons. This TCR was sampled from a human donor with HPV-associated anogenital cancer. The material sequenced was blood, taken from a patient who underwent chemoradiotherapy. The chain has TRBV6-5 and TRBJ1-1, with D hard to call. The CDR3 DNA reads as TGTGCCACGAAGGGTAGTCAGGCGAACACTGAAGCTTTCTTT. Protein product: CATKGSQANTEAFF.